Below, 29 T cell receptor delta chains from the same sample are listed, as sequenced in a study of gamma-delta T cells after stem cell transplantation. TCRdb reprocessed the RT-PCR reads using CATT. The repertoire holds approximately 2,100 delta-chain clones, with 1.5% to 2% as singletons. Sequencing input: gamma-delta T cells. All receptors derive from a human donor. It is not recorded whose cells these are; they may come from a transplant donor.

By its share, this clone is medium-sized (0.01 to 0.1%). Being one base from a much bigger clone, this may be a read error. This sequence joins TRDV2 and TRDJ1; TRDD3 aligns across 10 bases. The trim removed 3 bases at V and 10 bases at J, leaving 16 bases unmatched. CDR1 is GEAIGNYY and CDR2 is EKD in the germline V gene. There are 16 residues in the CDR3. The CDR3 coding sequence is TGTGCCTGTGACGGCGTACTGGGGGATGAAATTAGGGGACTCATCTTT. Protein product: CACDGVLGDEIRGLIF.

This clone is large (0.1 to 1%) in the sample. Other DNA sequences from this sample encode an identical CDR3 as well. The CDR3 reads CACDTAAGRRGHLAGLGDKLIF. The CDR3 DNA follows: TGTGCCTGTGACACCGCGGCGGGTCGGAGAGGTCACCTAGCCGGGTTGGGCGATAAACTCATCTTT. The chain couples TRDV2 to TRDJ1, with D unresolved. Trimming removed 0 bases from V and 4 bases from J, with 35 bases in between. Germline CDR1 GEAIGNYY, CDR2 EKD. This CDR3 has 22 residues.

This clone was seen more than once but under ten times. The chain has TRDV2 and TRDJ1; 12 positions agree with TRDD3. Germline trimming cut 5 bases from V and 4 bases from J; bases unmatched to any gene: 13. This CDR3 is built from 17 residues. Per the germline V gene, CDR1 is GEAIGNYY and CDR2 is EKD. CDR3 coding DNA: TGTGCCTGTGTCGTACTGGGGGATACAAAGTCCGGCGATAAACTCATCTTT. Amino acids: CACVVLGDTKSGDKLIF.

As regards this clone: The amino acid sequence in TCRdb belongs to a much larger clone and departs from this DNA's translation at residue 11, likely a sequencing read error; the sequence shown is translated from the DNA. The chain employs TRDV2 and TRDJ1, with TRDD3 as a possible D gene (6 bases). This CDR3 has 19 amino acids. CDR1 and CDR2 from the germline V gene are GEAIGNYY and EKD. The germline V and J ends were trimmed by 0 bases and 0 bases, with 22 bases remaining between them. This chain's CDR3 is CACDTVVTNGVGDTDKLIF. CDR3 DNA: TGTGCCTGTGACACCGTGGTTACGAATGGGGTGGGGGACACCGATAAACTCATCTTT.

In its sample, this clone was seen a few times. The mismatch at residue 4 between this DNA's translation and the TCRdb protein of a much larger clone likely reflects a read error; the protein shown is translated from the DNA. The V call is TRDV2, the J call TRDJ1; 9 bases map to TRDD3. The germline gives CDR1 GEAIGNYY, CDR2 EKD. This CDR3 is built from 19 residues. J was trimmed by 0 bases and V by 5 bases; bases with no gene match: 18. As DNA, the CDR3 is TGTGCCTGTGGCACTCTCCGTACTGGGGGAGAGCAGTACACCGATAAACTCATCTTT. Amino acid sequence: CACGTLRTGGEQYTDKLIF.

The genes are TRDV2 and TRDJ1; 13 nucleotides align to TRDD3. J gave up 2 bases and V 0 bases, and 20 bases lay outside the gene matches. Germline CDR1 is GEAIGNYY and CDR2 is EKD. The CDR3 has 22 amino acids. DNA for the CDR3: TGTGCCTGTGACACCGTCTCCTCCGGCCTCGAACTGGGGGATACGCGGACCGATAAACTCATCTTT. Its translation is CACDTVSSGLELGDTRTDKLIF.

To note about this clone: A single base is all that separates this from a far larger clone, so a read error is likely. In the same sample, other DNA sequences code for this CDR3. The rearrangement joins TRDV2 to TRDJ1; maybe TRDD3 (5 bases). This CDR3 comprises 14 residues. Germline CDR1 reads GEAIGNYY; CDR2 reads EKD. The germline V and J ends were trimmed by 0 bases and 8 bases, with 15 bases remaining between them. The CDR3 region is CACDTVSWGDKLIF. The DNA for the CDR3 is TGTGCCTGTGACACCGTATCATGGGGAGACAAACTCATCTTT.

Concerning this clone: A read error likely explains why the TCRdb protein, taken from a much larger clone, differs from this DNA's translation at residue 16; the protein shown is translated from the DNA. The chain has TRDV2 and TRDJ1; 11 nucleotides line up with TRDD3. This CDR3 spans 18 amino acids. Germline values: CDR1 GEAIGNYY, CDR2 EKD. The CDR3 sequence is CACDTLLGDTVNSDKPIF. In DNA form, the CDR3 reads TGTGCCTGTGATACCCTCCTGGGGGATACAGTAAACTCGGATAAACCCATCTTT.

Details on this clone: The protein held in TCRdb is that of a much larger clone and does not match this DNA's translation at residue 10, likely because of a read error; the protein shown is translated from the DNA. The gene calls are TRDV2 and TRDJ1; the match to TRDD3 covers 9 bases. Germline-derived CDR1 and CDR2 are GEAIGNYY and EKD. V was clipped by 1 base and J by 1 base; unmatched bases: 12. This CDR3 has 18 residues. CDR3 coding DNA: TGTGCCTGTGACACACTTACTGGGGGACACATTGGCACCGATAAACTCATCTTT. Translating gives CACDTLTGGHIGTDKLIF.

On this clone itself: This likely reflects a read error, since a far larger clone is one base away. Distinct nucleotide sequences in the sample also encode this CDR3. The chain couples TRDV2 to TRDJ1; TRDD3 agrees at 12 bases. V shed 1 base and J 0 bases; nucleotides not matched to a gene: 17. The length of the CDR3 is 21 residues. Germline loops: CDR1 GEAIGNYY, CDR2 EKD. CDR3 nucleotides: TGTGCCTGTGACACTCTCACCCCGACTACTGGGGGATACCTTTACACCGATAAACTCATCTTT. It yields the protein CACDTLTPTTGGYLYTDKLIF.

V gene TRDV1 combines with J gene TRDJ1, with D perhaps assigned TRDD2 or TRDD3 (7 bases each). Trimming took 6 bases from V and 2 from J, leaving 52 bases between them. The CDR3 is 27 residues long. CDR1 is TSWWSYY and CDR2 is QGS in the germline V gene. The CDR3: CALGPTYAFLRPNWGTLPTQYTDKLIF. In DNA, the CDR3 is TGTGCTCTTGGTCCCACTTACGCGTTCCTACGACCTAATTGGGGGACACTCCCAACGCAATATACCGATAAACTCATCTTT.

V gene TRDV1 combines with J gene TRDJ2; 9 bases match TRDD2. In germline, CDR1 is TSWWSYY, CDR2 QGS. The CDR3 loop spans 22 amino acids. The V and J ends lost 3 bases and 5 bases, in that order; junction bases with no gene match: 25. CDR3 amino acids: CALGDPGPFLPWGPNFTAQLFF. The CDR3 DNA sequence: TGTGCTCTTGGGGACCCCGGCCCCTTCCTACCCTGGGGGCCCAATTTTACAGCACAACTCTTCTTT.

Points on this clone: The amino acid sequence in TCRdb belongs to a much larger clone and departs from this DNA's translation at residue 11, likely a sequencing read error; the sequence shown is translated from the DNA. V and J are TRDV2 and TRDJ2, with D perhaps TRDD3 (7 bases). Germline CDR1 and CDR2: GEAIGNYY and EKD. V lost 3 bases and J 2 bases, leaving 18 bases between the germline ends. The CDR3 extends over 17 amino acids. The CDR3 region is CACDAIPIGGLTAQLFF. CDR3 nucleotides: TGTGCCTGTGACGCCATTCCTATTGGGGGATTGACAGCACAACTCTTCTTT.

This clone was counted only a few times. The mismatch at residue 4 between this DNA's translation and the TCRdb protein of a much larger clone likely reflects a read error; the protein shown is translated from the DNA. CDR3 region: CACGTGALLGDSLLKLIF. CDR3 in DNA: TGTGCCTGTGGCACCGGAGCACTACTGGGGGACAGTCTGCTTAAACTCATCTTT. This chain links TRDV2 with TRDJ1, with TRDD3 matching over 9 bases. From germline, CDR1 is GEAIGNYY and CDR2 EKD. The CDR3 extends over 18 amino acids.

The sample holds a few counts of this clone. The TCRdb record carries a much larger clone's protein, which differs from this DNA's translation at residue 11; a read error is the likely cause, and the protein listed here is the DNA translation. The rearrangement links TRDV2 to TRDJ1; tentatively, D is TRDD3 (5 bases). Germline loops: CDR1 GEAIGNYY, CDR2 EKD. The CDR3 is made up of 16 amino acids. CDR3 residues: CACDTVGIQYADKLIF. The CDR3 bases are TGTGCCTGTGACACCGTTGGGATTCAGTACGCCGATAAACTCATCTTC.

This clone appeared a few times. The protein in TCRdb stems from a much larger clone and differs at residue 15 from this DNA's translation, likely a read error; here the protein is translated from the DNA. The V call is TRDV2, the J call TRDJ1, with 12 nucleotides matching TRDD3. The V and J ends lost 1 base and 1 base, in that order; junction bases with no gene match: 18. The length of the CDR3 is 21 residues. In germline, CDR1 is GEAIGNYY, CDR2 EKD. The CDR3 is CACDTLTPTTGGYLCTDKLIF. CDR3 bases: TGTGCCTGTGACACTCTCACCCCAACTACTGGGGGATACCTTTGCACCGATAAACTCATCTTT.

Points on this clone: This probably arose from a read error, given a far larger clone one base away. The sample has other DNA sequences that encode this CDR3 too. The V and J genes are TRDV2 and TRDJ1; 7 bases are a match to TRDD3. Germline trimming cut 1 base from V and 5 bases from J; bases unmatched to any gene: 12. Germline V gene lookup returns CDR1 GEAIGNYY and CDR2 EKD. This CDR3 spans 16 amino acids. The CDR3 sequence is CACDTLGANGRDKLIF. DNA for the CDR3: TGTGCCTGTGACACGCTGGGGGCGAACGGAAGAGATAAACTCATCTTT.

About this clone: TCRdb shows a much larger clone's protein in place of this DNA's translation, and the two differ at residue 6, likely through a read error; the protein shown is translated from the DNA. V gene TRDV2 combines with J gene TRDJ1; TRDD3 agrees at 8 bases. With 3 bases clipped from V and 3 bases from J, the junction kept 8 bases outside the gene matches. This CDR3 is built from 15 residues. The germline gives CDR1 GEAIGNYY, CDR2 EKD. This CDR3 is CACDPPGDNADKLIF. For the CDR3, the DNA is TGTGCCTGTGACCCCCCGGGGGATAACGCCGATAAACTCATCTTT.

As regards this clone: TCRdb's entry gives the protein of a much larger clone, which mismatches this DNA's translation at residue 14, likely from a read error; the protein reported here is translated from the DNA. This sequence joins TRDV2 and TRDJ1; TRDD3 matches at 10 bases. Germline V gives CDR1 GEAIGNYY, CDR2 EKD. The CDR3 sequence is 21 residues long. V was pared by 0 bases and J by 0 bases, with 18 bases of the junction left unmatched. The CDR3 protein is CACDTGGIGGYRVAYTDKLIF. The CDR3 nucleotides are TGTGCCTGTGACACCGGTGGTATTGGGGGATACAGGGTGGCGTACACCGATAAACTCATCTTT.

With regard to this clone: The TCRdb record carries a much larger clone's protein, which differs from this DNA's translation at residue 7; a read error is the likely cause, and the protein listed here is the DNA translation. The chain employs TRDV2 and TRDJ1, with a possible D match to TRDD3 (6 bases). There are 14 residues in the CDR3. Germline CDR1 is GEAIGNYY and CDR2 is EKD. V was shortened by 3 bases and J by 10 bases, with 20 bases between the two germline ends. CDR3 loop: CACDLLRDGGRLIF. CDR3 nucleotides: TGTGCCTGTGACTTACTGAGGGATGGGGGTCGACTCATCTTT.

This clone is judged large. The V call is TRDV2, the J call TRDJ1; 10 positions agree with TRDD3. CDR1 and CDR2 (germline): GEAIGNYY, EKD. V trimming: 4 bases; J trimming: 0 bases; junction bases outside the gene matches: 13. The CDR3 length is 18 residues. The CDR3 spells CACEELGDKGRDTDKLIF. CDR3 DNA: TGTGCCTGTGAGGAGCTGGGGGATAAGGGGAGAGACACCGATAAACTCATCTTT.

Worth noting for this clone: A read error is likely here: a far larger clone is one base away. This CDR3 is also generated by other DNA sequences in the sample. V usage is TRDV2 and J usage is TRDJ3; 13 nucleotides line up with TRDD3. The germline gives CDR1 GEAIGNYY, CDR2 EKD. This CDR3 spans 21 amino acids. This chain's CDR3 is CACDTVTGGYAHSWDTRQMFF. The CDR3 nucleotides are TGTGCCTGTGACACCGTGACTGGGGGATACGCGCACTCCTGGGACACCCGGCAGATGTTTTTC.

About this clone: A read error is likely here: a far larger clone is one base away. The sample has other DNA sequences that encode this CDR3 too. This sequence joins TRDV2 and TRDJ1; 10 nucleotides match TRDD3. Germline CDR1 is GEAIGNYY and CDR2 is EKD. V trimming: 1 base; J trimming: 0 bases; junction bases outside the gene matches: 16. The CDR3 runs to 20 residues. Here the CDR3 DNA reads TGTGCCTGTGACACGATCCAAGGTGACATGACTGGGGGATACACCGATAAACTCATCTTT. This sequence encodes CACDTIQGDMTGGYTDKLIF.

This clone was seen only a few times. The TCRdb protein comes from a much larger clone and disagrees with this DNA's translation at residue 4, likely due to a read error; the protein given here is derived from the DNA. The CDR3 sequence: CACYTVSGGYALGTAQLFF. For the CDR3, the DNA is TGTGCCTGTTACACCGTATCAGGGGGATACGCGCTTGGGACAGCACAACTCTTCTTT. The chain has TRDV2 and TRDJ2; 10 nucleotides match TRDD3. CDR3 length: 19 residues. In germline, CDR1 is GEAIGNYY, CDR2 EKD.

In its sample, this clone ranks as large. The chain recombines TRDV1 with TRDJ1, with D maybe TRDD3 (6 bases). The germline V gene has CDR1 TSWWSYY and CDR2 QGS. Trimming removed 1 base from V and 3 bases from J, with 27 bases in between. This CDR3 is built from 20 residues. The CDR3, as DNA: TGTGCTCTTGGGGAACCCTACGTTGCCCATCAACTGGGCGGCCCCGATAAACTCATCTTT. Protein product: CALGEPYVAHQLGGPDKLIF.

Concerning this clone: The protein in TCRdb stems from a much larger clone and differs at residue 4 from this DNA's translation, likely a read error; here the protein is translated from the DNA. The chain employs TRDV2 and TRDJ1; 8 positions match TRDD2. The CDR3 sequence is 19 residues long. CDR1 is GEAIGNYY and CDR2 is EKD in the germline V gene. CDR3 sequence reads: CACGTVFLPDWPHTDKLIF. In DNA form, the CDR3 reads TGTGCCTGTGGCACCGTCTTCCTACCAGACTGGCCGCACACCGATAAACTCATCTTT.

This clone counts as large. This sample includes further DNA sequences coding for the same CDR3. J is TRDJ2 and V is TRDV2; TRDD3 matches 13 bases. Germline trimming cut 3 bases from V and 2 bases from J; bases unmatched to any gene: 20. The CDR3 is 22 residues long. From germline, CDR1 is GEAIGNYY and CDR2 EKD. CDR3 loop: CACDPLSLTGGYAGELTAQLFF. CDR3 coding DNA: TGTGCCTGTGACCCCCTCTCCCTTACTGGGGGATACGCGGGGGAGTTGACAGCACAACTCTTCTTT.

This clone is labeled large. This same CDR3 is encoded by further DNA sequences in the sample. The V call is TRDV2, the J call TRDJ1; 8 bases are a match to TRDD3. The CDR3 sequence is 14 residues long. CDR1 is GEAIGNYY, CDR2 EKD, per germline. After removal of 3 bases from V and 4 bases from J, the junction contained 6 bases not matched to a gene. The CDR3 reads CACDELGGDDKLIF. The DNA of the CDR3 is TGTGCCTGTGACGAACTGGGGGGTGACGATAAACTCATCTTT.

As regards this clone: With a far larger clone one base away, a read error is the likely cause. Other DNA sequences within the sample encode an identical CDR3. The rearrangement links TRDV2 to TRDJ1; D may be TRDD3 (5 bases). In germline, CDR1 is GEAIGNYY, CDR2 EKD. CDR3 length: 14 residues. CDR3 coding DNA: TGTGCCTGTGACACGGTGGGAGATACCGCTAAACTCATCTTT. This encodes CACDTVGDTAKLIF.